The TCR beta chain described here comes from a study of T cell changes during pregnancy in multiple sclerosis. The CDR3 has 19 residues. V lost 2 bases and J lost 5; bases outside the gene matches: 17. Germline V gives CDR1 MDHEN, CDR2 SYDVKM. Clones were sequenced by immunoSEQ multiplex PCR, and TCRdb holds only the in-frame ones, with some missing. Of about 31,000 clones in the sample, roughly 86% were seen once. The J gene is TRBJ2-5, the V gene TRBV28, with 10 positions matching TRBD1. This clonotype originated in a female donor with multiple sclerosis, enrolled in a pregnancy study. Sample: CD8+ T cells from peripheral blood mononuclear cells, taken before pregnancy. This CDR3 reads CASSLVFLGQGTSWETQYF. The CDR3 DNA is TGTGCCAGCAGTTTAGTTTTTTTGGGACAGGGGACCTCCTGGGAGACCCAGTACTTC.